This T cell receptor beta chain derives from a study of cytomegalovirus exposure and HLA in healthy donors. With 1 base clipped from V and 8 bases from J, the junction kept 7 bases outside the gene matches. This CDR3 has 13 residues. The germline gives CDR1 GTSNPN, CDR2 SVGIG (reference sequence). A multiplex PCR was run with 60 Vbeta primers and 13 Jbeta primers. Measured with immunoSEQ multiplex PCR; TCRdb has only the in-frame clones, and not every one. The repertoire holds tens of thousands of clones, with approximately 71% as singletons. The sample was PBMCs. The chain has TRBV30 and TRBJ1-2; 7 bases fit TRBD1. The sequence was collected from a man aged 40-55 years in good health and CMV-seronegative. The CDR3 DNA sequence: TGTGCCTGGAGTGAAGACAGGGTTGACGGCTACACCTTC. Residues: CAWSEDRVDGYTF.